This T cell receptor beta chain was captured by sequencing in a study of CD8+CD57+ T cells in acquired aplastic anemia. The wider study: The study obtained an average of 3.2 ug of DNA from sorted CD4+ and CD8+ cells.

There are many counts of this clonotype. Profiling that covered TCR beta VDJ and CDR3 relied on genomic DNA as its template. TCRdb ran MiXCR on the reads and lists one entry per CDR3 protein. The sample lists approximately 300,000 distinct CDR3 sequences; approximately 58% were seen once. Individuals selected for sequencing had exhibited CD8+CD57+ cell expansion on flow cytometry. At the time of blood sampling, patients had not yet received any therapy. Trimming cost V 5 bases and J 0 bases, with 13 bases left between them. The CDR3 is 15 residues long. Germline assignment: CDR1 PRHDT and CDR2 FYEKMQ (reference sequence).

This chain uses TRBV13 with TRBJ1-2; D is possibly TRBD1 (5 bases). Material: sorted CD4+, CD8+, or CD8+CD57+ T cells (not recorded which) from PBMCs. The clonotype was recovered from a human donor with aplastic anemia. CDR3 residues: CASSPARGANYGYTF. In DNA, the CDR3 is TGTGCCAGCAGCCCGGCGAGGGGAGCTAACTATGGCTACACCTTC. Full variable domain (outside the CDR3, taken from reference TRBV13 and TRBJ1-2): AAGVIQSPRHLIKEKRETATLKCYPIPRHDTVYWYQQGPGQDPQFLISFYEKMQSDKGSIPDRFSAQQFSDYHSELNMSSLELGDSALYFCASSPARGANYGYTFGSGTRLTVV.